These 5 T cell receptor beta chains were sequenced from one sample in a study of T cells in Graves' hyperthyroidism and ophthalmopathy. Amplified TCR beta CDR3 regions derived from RNA transcripts. The HTBI primer set served for first-round RT-PCR of the TCR CDR3. Each CDR3 protein is one row after TCRdb ran MiXCR on the multiplex PCR reads. The profile shows roughly 700,000 distinct CDR3 sequences, approximately 40% of them singletons. Material for sequencing was blood. These receptors all stem from a woman aged 35 to 49 with Graves' hyperthyroidism.

Ten or more counts support this clonotype. This chain joins TRBV7-9 and TRBJ2-2; D gene unclear. V was pared by 10 bases and J by 5 bases, with 11 bases between. Germline CDR1 reads SEHNR; CDR2 reads FQNEAQ (reference sequence). The CDR3 totals 12 residues. Here the CDR3 DNA reads TGTGCCACCCTACCTGGGACCGGGGAGCTGTTTTTT. It codes for CATLPGTGELFF.

V is TRBV5-1 and J is TRBJ2-7; D perhaps matches TRBD2 (6 bases). The germline CDR1 and CDR2 sequences are SGHRS and YFSETQ. The CDR3 extends over 15 amino acids. The ends were cut back, 4 bases at V and 3 bases at J, with 17 bases in the middle. CDR3 sequence (DNA): TGCGCCAGCAGCATGGCGGCGGGACCCGACTACGAGCAGTACTTC. Translating gives CASSMAAGPDYEQYF.

A remark on this clonotype: It may be a read error: a sequence one base away is much more abundant. The gene calls are TRBV4-2 and TRBJ1-1; D not certain. Trimming pared 4 bases from V and 13 bases from J, leaving 16 bases between. The CDR3 contains 12 residues. The germline V gene encodes CDR1 LGHNA and CDR2 YNFKEQ. The CDR3, as DNA: TGTGCCAGCAGCCTGTATGCGGGCCTAGTTTTCTTT. Translating it yields CASSLYAGLVFF.

The chain employs TRBV28 and TRBJ2-5; no clear D. This CDR3 has 12 amino acids. Germline V gene lookup returns CDR1 MDHEN and CDR2 SYDVKM. Trimming stripped 3 bases from V and 6 bases from J, with 8 bases between. The CDR3 region is CASSFTGQTQYF. For the CDR3, the DNA is TGTGCCAGCAGTTTTACCGGGCAGACCCAGTACTTC.

About this clonotype: A much more abundant neighbour one base away suggests this may be a read error. The chain joins TRBV7-9 to TRBJ2-7, with a weak D call TRBD1 (6 bases). In germline, CDR1 is SEHNR, CDR2 FQNEAQ (reference sequence). This CDR3 contains 13 residues. V was cut by 4 bases and J by 6 bases, with 13 bases left in between. CDR3 in DNA: TGTGCCAGCAGCTCAGGGGTCCGCTCCGAGCAGTACTTC. Its translation: CASSSGVRSEQYF.